The 6 T cell receptor beta chains listed next were all sequenced from one sample in a study of blood T cell repertoires in COVID-19. Assay used: immunoSEQ multiplex PCR; TCRdb lists only in-frame clones, some missing. Of about 25,000 clones in the sample, just under 95% were seen once. Sequencing was performed on peripheral blood. The source is a human donor with active COVID-19. The donor label of this sample is uncertain.

The chain recombines TRBV6-5 with TRBJ2-1, with D possibly matching TRBD1 (5 bases). Germline V gene sequence: CDR1 MNHEY, CDR2 SVGAGI. The CDR3 contains 15 residues. Trimming stripped 6 bases from V and 6 bases from J, with 18 bases between. CDR3 region: CASRASWGPGNEQFF. For the CDR3, the DNA is TGTGCCAGCAGGGCATCGTGGGGCCCGGGCAATGAGCAGTTCTTC.

The chain combines TRBV28 with TRBJ1-1, with D perhaps TRBD1 (6 bases). Germline loops: CDR1 MDHEN, CDR2 SYDVKM. The CDR3 runs 15 residues. Trimming took 3 bases from V and 1 from J, leaving 12 bases between them. CDR3 protein: CASSFFRGANTEAFF. CDR3 DNA: TGTGCCAGCAGTTTCTTCCGGGGGGCGAACACTGAAGCTTTCTTT. The full variable domain, with the rest looked up from reference TRBV28 and TRBJ1-1, is DVKVTQSSRYLVKRTGEKVFLECVQDMDHENMFWYRQDPGLGLRLIYFSYDVKMKEKGDIPEGYSVSREKKERFSLILESASTNQTSMYLCASSFFRGANTEAFFGQGTRLTVV.

This chain joins TRBV5-3 and TRBJ2-3; TRBD2 matches at 8 bases. TRBV5-3 is an open reading frame, and its role is uncertain. This CDR3 spans 19 amino acids. V lost 0 bases to trimming and J lost 0 bases; unmatched junction nucleotides: 12. CDR3 sequence: CARSLAVVAGRTSTDTQYF. The CDR3 DNA follows: TGTGCCAGAAGCTTGGCCGTGGTAGCGGGGCGAACTAGCACAGATACGCAGTATTTT.

V gene TRBV7-2 combines with J gene TRBJ1-2, with TRBD1 matching over 9 bases. Germline lookup yields CDR1 SGHTA and CDR2 FQGNSA. The length of the CDR3 is 15 residues. Unmatched junction bases numbered 7, after V lost 1 base and J lost 7 bases. The CDR3, as DNA: TGTGCCAGCAGCTTAGAATCCCGACAGGGGGGTGGCTACACCTTC. Amino acid sequence: CASSLESRQGGGYTF.

By proportion, this clone is medium-sized. The CDR3 here is CASSTATSGRAGEQFF. The CDR3 DNA is TGTGCCAGCAGCACCGCCACTAGCGGGAGGGCAGGCGAGCAGTTCTTC. The chain is built from TRBV5-4 and TRBJ2-1, with 13 bases aligning to TRBD2. J was trimmed by 10 bases and V by 4 bases; bases with no gene match: 11. Germline CDR1 reads SGHNT; CDR2 reads YYREEE (reference sequence). The CDR3 is 16 residues long.

The V call is TRBV2, the J call TRBJ2-7, with D maybe TRBD1 (6 bases). Germline CDR1 and CDR2: SNHLY and FYNNEI. Trimming cost V 6 bases and J 4 bases, with 10 bases left between them. The length of the CDR3 is 12 residues. CDR3 coding DNA: TGTGCCAGCAGCCGACAGGCTTACGAGCAGTACTTC. Residues: CASSRQAYEQYF.